The 12 T cell receptor beta chains presented below share a single source sample, sequenced in a study of blood T cell repertoires in COVID-19. Profiling relied on immunoSEQ multiplex PCR, and the TCRdb table lists in-frame clones only, not all of them. The sample shows about 440,000 clones, about nine tenths of them seen only once. The sequenced sample consisted of peripheral blood. These receptors all come from a woman aged 50 to 60 with COVID-19, enrolled during active disease.

A few counts support this clone. The rearrangement links TRBV5-1 to TRBJ1-1; D may be TRBD1 (5 bases). This CDR3 has 15 residues. CDR1 SGHRS and CDR2 YFSETQ come from the germline V gene. The ends were cut back, 3 bases at V and 1 base at J, with 13 bases in the middle. CDR3 DNA sequence: TGCGCCAGCAGCTACAGATTCGGACAGAACACTGAAGCTTTCTTT. Its protein is CASSYRFGQNTEAFF. The full variable domain, its missing parts supplied by reference TRBV5-1 and TRBJ1-1, is KAGVTQTPRYLIKTRGQQVTLSCSPISGHRSVSWYQQTPGQGLQFLFEYFSETQRNKGNFPGRFSGRQFSNSRSEMNVSTLELGDSALYLCASSYRFGQNTEAFFGQGTRLTVV.

The chain combines TRBV6-5 with TRBJ1-3; 7 bases map to TRBD1. The J segment lost 0 bases and the V segment lost 11 bases, leaving 4 bases of the junction unmatched. Germline V gene sequence: CDR1 MNHEY, CDR2 SVGAGI. This CDR3 region has 13 residues. This CDR3 is CASGDSSGNTIYF. The CDR3 coding sequence is TGTGCCTCAGGGGACAGCTCTGGAAACACCATATATTTT.

This clone has just one count. J is TRBJ1-4 and V is TRBV19; a possible D gene is TRBD1 (6 bases). The CDR3 extends over 16 amino acids. CDR1 and CDR2 from the germline V gene are LNHDA and SQIVND (reference sequence). Deletions cut 6 bases from V and 7 bases from J, with 21 bases between. CDR3 DNA sequence: TGTGCCAGTAGCCTCAATCCGGGACACGGTGGTGAAAAACTGTTTTTT. It encodes CASSLNPGHGGEKLFF. Supplemented by reference TRBV19 and TRBJ1-4, the full variable domain reads DGGITQSPKYLFRKEGQNVTLSCEQNLNHDAMYWYRQDPGQGLRLIYYSQIVNDFQKGDIAEGYSVSREKKESFPLTVTSAQKNPTAFYLCASSLNPGHGGEKLFFGSGTQLSVL.

This chain uses TRBV28 with TRBJ1-1, with D tentatively TRBD1 (6 bases). CDR3 length: 13 amino acids. CDR1 and CDR2 (germline): MDHEN, SYDVKM. Trimming stripped 2 bases from V and 11 bases from J, with 15 bases between. CDR3 protein: CASSLSIGQFAFF. The CDR3 nucleotides read TGTGCCAGCAGTTTAAGTATAGGACAGTTTGCTTTCTTT.

This clone was picked up one time. V and J are TRBV7-2 and TRBJ2-7, with 9 bases identical to TRBD2. With 1 base clipped from V and 1 base from J, the junction kept 5 bases outside the gene matches. Germline CDR1 and CDR2: SGHTA and FQGNSA. The CDR3 is 16 residues long. CDR3 sequence reads: CASSLDGGGASYEQYF. CDR3 bases: TGTGCCAGCAGCTTAGACGGCGGGGGGGCTTCCTACGAGCAGTACTTC.

This chain connects TRBV5-1 to TRBJ1-2; D remains ambiguous. The CDR3 loop spans 13 amino acids. With 0 bases removed from V and 8 bases from J, the gap between germline ends came to 11 bases. Per the germline V gene, CDR1 is SGHRS and CDR2 is YFSETQ. In DNA form, the CDR3 reads TGCGCCAGCAGCTTGGTAGAGGGCAGAGGCTACACCTTC. It codes for CASSLVEGRGYTF.

With regard to this clone: Within the sample, other DNA sequences also encode this same CDR3. The V call is TRBV24-1, the J call TRBJ2-2; 7 bases align to TRBD1. The CDR3 is 16 amino acids. V lost 4 bases, J lost 2 bases, and 6 bases stayed unmatched. CDR1 is KGHDR and CDR2 is SFDVKD in the germline V gene. The CDR3 DNA is TGTGCCACCAGTGACCCCGGACAGGTTAACACCGGGGAGCTGTTTTTT. It specifies CATSDPGQVNTGELFF.

This chain links TRBV25-1 with TRBJ2-7; tentative D call: TRBD1 (6 bases). The CDR3 extends over 13 amino acids. Trimming pared 6 bases from V and 0 bases from J, leaving 9 bases between. Germline lookup yields CDR1 MGHDK and CDR2 SYGVNS. CDR3 sequence: CASRGQSSYEQYF. CDR3 bases: TGTGCCAGCAGAGGACAGAGCTCCTACGAGCAGTACTTC.

Comments on this clone: The sample carries other DNA sequences with the same CDR3. The gene calls are TRBV2 and TRBJ1-2, with TRBD1 matching 7 bases. Germline loops: CDR1 SNHLY, CDR2 FYNNEI. The CDR3 loop spans 12 amino acids. The J segment lost 8 bases and the V segment lost 6 bases, leaving 6 bases of the junction unmatched. The CDR3 DNA reads as TGTGCCAGCAGGGCAGGGGGTTACGGCTACACCTTC. Its translation: CASRAGGYGYTF.

The chain has TRBV6-2 or TRBV6-3 and TRBJ2-3, with 7 bases fitting TRBD1. The CDR3 spans 16 residues. Germline-derived CDR1 and CDR2 are MNHEY and SVGEGT. J was trimmed by 0 bases and V by 2 bases; bases with no gene match: 5. The CDR3 nucleotides are TGTGCCAGCAGTTACGTCACAGGGGAAAGCACAGATACGCAGTATTTT. Amino acid sequence: CASSYVTGESTDTQYF.

This sequence joins TRBV7-6 and TRBJ1-2, with 11 bases matching TRBD1. Trimming at V came to 4 bases and at J to 8 bases, leaving 9 bases not matched to a gene. The CDR3 covers 15 residues. CDR1 and CDR2 from the germline V gene are SGHVS and FNYEAQ. CDR3 in amino acids: CASSSTGQGAEGYTF. The CDR3 nucleotides read TGTGCCAGCAGCTCCACCGGACAGGGGGCAGAAGGCTACACCTTC.

The V and J genes are TRBV10-3 and TRBJ2-3; TRBD2 matches 11 bases. J was trimmed by 3 bases and V by 5 bases; bases with no gene match: 7. Looked up from germline, CDR1 is ENHRY and CDR2 is SYGVKD. CDR3 length: 16 residues. For the CDR3, the DNA is TGTGCCATCAGTCAAACGACTAGCGGGGTAACAGATACGCAGTATTTT. Protein: CAISQTTSGVTDTQYF.